The entry below gives a single TCR beta chain sequence along with its context. A second PCR of roughly 7 to 11 cycles used a sample-barcoded 5' primer and a J-beta primer mix. One entry per CDR3 protein, called by TCRdb with MiXCR from the 5' RACE reads. The table lists 920,000 or so distinct CDR3 sequences, 40% to 45% of them singletons. The sample is drawn from a study of blood T cells in healthy people across ages. Sequenced: blood. The receptor's source is a woman aged 60 to 75 in good health.

The CDR3 is CSARSLHTEAFF. CDR3 in DNA: TGCAGTGCTAGATCCCTTCATACTGAAGCTTTCTTT. The V gene is TRBV20-1, the J gene TRBJ1-1, with no clear D. Germline CDR1 and CDR2: DFQATT and SNEGSKA (reference sequence). The ends were cut back, 2 bases at V and 5 bases at J, with 9 bases in the middle. The CDR3 loop spans 12 amino acids.